What follows are 13 T cell receptor beta chains derived from one specimen sequenced in a study of identical twins. TCRdb used MiXCR to reprocess the 5' RACE reads, holding one entry per CDR3 protein. The profile covers hundreds of thousands of distinct CDR3 sequences, with 7.1% appearing a single time and around 1.6% taken by the ten largest. The same sample was also used in a study of yellow fever vaccine responses in identical twins.

Sequences were obtained from PBMCs. The receptors were sampled from a woman in her late teens or twenties in good health.

This clonotype came up a few times. The rearrangement uses TRBV7-9 and TRBJ2-7; the D is unclear. V was trimmed by 1 base and J by 0 bases, leaving 4 bases between them. The V gene's germline CDR1 is SEHNR and CDR2 FQNEAQ (reference sequence). The CDR3 extends over 13 amino acids. Here the CDR3 reads CASSLGVSYEQYV. Written as DNA, the CDR3 is TGTGCCAGCAGCTTAGGGGTCTCCTACGAGCAGTACGTC.

The chain joins TRBV2 to TRBJ1-4; D is possibly TRBD1 (5 bases). The V gene's germline CDR1 is SNHLY and CDR2 FYNNEI. Trimming stripped 2 bases from V and 5 bases from J, with 12 bases between. The CDR3 runs to 15 residues. The CDR3 sequence: CASSEWRGRNEKLFF. CDR3 nucleotide sequence: TGTGCCAGCAGTGAATGGAGGGGACGGAATGAAAAACTGTTTTTT.

This clonotype was counted between two and nine times. The gene calls are TRBV2 and TRBJ2-1, with 11 bases lining up with TRBD2. V gave up 6 bases and J gave up 3 bases; unmatched junction bases: 7. Germline V CDR1 and CDR2: SNHLY, FYNNEI. The CDR3 is made up of 16 amino acids. The chain's CDR3 is CASRSPGTSGYNEQFF. CDR3 in DNA: TGTGCCAGCAGATCACCCGGGACTAGCGGCTACAATGAGCAGTTCTTC.

This clonotype has at least ten counts. The chain uses TRBV7-3 and TRBJ2-2, with D uncertain. With 0 bases removed from V and 4 bases from J, the gap between germline ends came to 3 bases. This CDR3 is 13 amino acids long. From germline, CDR1 is SGHTA and CDR2 FQGTGA. The CDR3 sequence is CASSLTITGELFF. The CDR3 DNA follows: TGTGCCAGCAGCTTAACGATCACCGGGGAGCTGTTTTTT.

This CDR3 is CASSLALAGLAKNIQYF. As DNA, the CDR3 is TGTGCCAGCAGCTTGGCACTAGCGGGACTAGCCAAAAACATTCAGTACTTC. The chain carries TRBV5-6 and TRBJ2-4; TRBD2 agrees at 10 bases. With V trimmed by 0 bases and J by 0 bases, 3 bases remained unmatched. Germline V gene sequence: CDR1 SGHDT, CDR2 YYEEEE. The CDR3 has 17 amino acids.

This clonotype was seen at least ten times. For the CDR3, the DNA is TGCGCCAGCAGCCCGGGACAGGGTAACTTGGAGACCCAGTACTTC. Amino acid sequence: CASSPGQGNLETQYF. This chain joins TRBV5-1 and TRBJ2-5; 9 nucleotides match TRBD1. V lost 4 bases and J lost 5; bases outside the gene matches: 9. The germline V gene has CDR1 SGHRS and CDR2 YFSETQ. The CDR3 length is 15 residues.

A few counts support this clonotype. V usage is TRBV3-1 and J usage is TRBJ2-2; 8 bases are a match to TRBD2. The length of the CDR3 is 16 residues. The V segment lost 4 bases and the J segment 6 bases; nucleotides outside the gene matches: 10. Germline V gives CDR1 LGHDT, CDR2 YNNKEL (reference sequence). The CDR3 DNA reads TGTGCCAGCAGCCGCACCACTAGCGGCCTCCCCGGGGAGCTGTTTTTT. Protein product: CASSRTTSGLPGELFF.

This clonotype showed up just a few times. This chain joins TRBV7-9 and TRBJ2-5; D gene unclear. Trimming left V 5 bases short and J 1 base short, with 14 bases between. This CDR3 is built from 15 residues. Germline V gene lookup returns CDR1 SEHNR and CDR2 FQNEAQ (reference sequence). Written as DNA, the CDR3 is TGTGCCAGCAGCGGGTGGACGGGTACCCAAGAGACCCAGTACTTC. This translates into CASSGWTGTQETQYF.

There are a few counts of this clonotype. The J gene is TRBJ2-1, the V gene TRBV29-1; D possibly corresponds to TRBD1 (5 bases). Germline CDR1 and CDR2: SQVTM and ANQGSEA. V was cut by 3 bases and J by 3 bases, with 12 bases left in between. CDR3 length equals 14 residues. In nucleotides, the CDR3 is TGCAGCGTTGAGAGGCAGGGCTTCTACAATGAGCAGTTCTTC. It specifies CSVERQGFYNEQFF.

This clonotype was seen only a few times. The J gene is TRBJ2-5, the V gene TRBV20-1; 7 bases match TRBD2. The CDR3 has 14 residues. Trimming cost V 0 bases and J 3 bases; bases outside gene matches: 4. Germline V lookup: CDR1 DFQATT, CDR2 SNEGSKA (reference sequence). This CDR3 is CSARDARGEETQYF. Written as DNA, the CDR3 is TGCAGTGCTAGAGATGCTCGGGGGGAAGAGACCCAGTACTTC.

This clonotype was counted only a few times. The chain joins TRBV5-7 to TRBJ2-5; 7 bases match TRBD2. TRBV5-7 is labeled an ORF, and its function is uncertain. The CDR3 contains 15 residues. The V gene end was trimmed by 2 bases and the J gene end by 3 bases; junction bases not matched to a gene: 7. The CDR3 loop reads CASSLDGRRKETQYF. The CDR3, as DNA: TGTGCCAGCAGCTTAGACGGGAGGCGAAAAGAGACCCAGTACTTC.

In this sample, this clonotype turned up a few times. The chain uses TRBV10-2 and TRBJ2-4; 7 bases align to TRBD2. The CDR3 has 17 amino acids. Germline V gene sequence: CDR1 WSHSY, CDR2 SAAADI. J lost 1 base, V lost 2 bases, and 8 bases had no gene match. The CDR3 loop is CASSEDWGRAAKNIQYF. The DNA for the CDR3 is TGCGCCAGCAGTGAGGACTGGGGGAGGGCCGCCAAAAACATTCAGTACTTC.

This clonotype was seen many times. The gene calls are TRBV3-1 and TRBJ2-1; D remains ambiguous. The CDR3 sequence is 16 residues long. Per the germline V gene, CDR1 is LGHDT and CDR2 is YNNKEL (reference sequence). V was cut by 2 bases and J by 2 bases, with 13 bases left in between. This CDR3 reads CASSQQSLETYNEQFF. Written as DNA, the CDR3 is TGTGCCAGCAGCCAACAATCGCTGGAAACCTACAATGAGCAGTTCTTC.